One sample yielded the 21 T cell receptor beta chains listed below, sequenced in a study of T cell repertoires in cytomegalovirus infection. In TCRdb, the reads were re-called with MiXCR into one record per CDR3 protein. The sample holds 150,000 or so distinct CDR3 sequences, roughly 15% seen once. What was sequenced was CD8+ T cells from PBMCs. The receptors were sampled from a human donor in good health (CMV status not recorded). Some clones in this sample may be carry-over from other donors' samples.

The sample holds a few counts of this clonotype. This sequence joins TRBV6-2 or TRBV6-3 and TRBJ1-1, with 7 bases lining up with TRBD1. Germline CDR1 and CDR2: MNHEY and SVGEGT. The CDR3 runs 15 residues. The J segment lost 2 bases and the V segment lost 4 bases, leaving 7 bases of the junction unmatched. The CDR3: CASSSQGTANTEAFF. The CDR3 nucleotides read TGTGCCAGCAGTTCTCAGGGGACAGCAAACACTGAAGCTTTCTTT.

V and J are TRBV4-1 and TRBJ1-1; 10 bases agree with TRBD1. Germline assignment: CDR1 MGHRA and CDR2 YSYEKL. CDR3 size: 14 residues. The V and J ends lost 4 bases and 5 bases, in that order; junction bases with no gene match: 4. The CDR3 DNA reads TGCGCCAGCAGCCCCCCGGACAGGGGGACTGAAGCTTTCTTT. This codes for CASSPPDRGTEAFF.

J is TRBJ2-4 and V is TRBV2, with D uncertain. CDR3 size: 11 residues. The V gene's germline CDR1 is SNHLY and CDR2 FYNNEI. With 0 bases removed from V and 6 bases from J, the gap between germline ends came to 0 bases. CDR3 in amino acids: CASSEANIQYF. The CDR3 bases are TGTGCCAGCAGTGAAGCAAACATTCAGTACTTC.

This clonotype was seen only a few times. The chain links TRBV7-2 to TRBJ2-7; D perhaps matches TRBD2 (5 bases). Germline V CDR1 and CDR2: SGHTA, FQGNSA. The CDR3 contains 13 residues. V shed 2 bases and J shed 4 bases, with 9 bases lying between them. This CDR3 reads CASSLMDFYEQYF. In nucleotides, the CDR3 is TGTGCCAGCAGCTTAATGGACTTTTACGAGCAGTACTTC.

This clonotype was seen more than once but under ten times. The chain recombines TRBV5-1 with TRBJ2-3; TRBD1 or TRBD2 may be the D gene (5 bases each). V gave up 3 bases and J gave up 1 base, with 18 bases separating them. The V gene's germline CDR1 is SGHRS and CDR2 YFSETQ. The CDR3 has 17 amino acids. The CDR3 nucleotides read TGCGCCAGCAGCTGGGACGGACCTTTACCGGGCACAGATACGCAGTATTTT. Its protein product is CASSWDGPLPGTDTQYF.

The V call is TRBV28, the J call TRBJ2-5; 11 bases fit TRBD2. The CDR3 length is 17 residues. Unmatched junction bases numbered 11, after V lost 3 bases and J lost 5 bases. CDR1 is MDHEN, CDR2 SYDVKM, per germline. CDR3 in amino acids: CASSFLPTSGSKETQYF. In DNA form, the CDR3 reads TGTGCCAGCAGTTTCCTTCCCACTAGCGGGAGTAAGGAGACCCAGTACTTC. Using reference TRBV28 and TRBJ2-5 for the parts outside the CDR3, the full variable domain is DVKVTQSSRYLVKRTGEKVFLECVQDMDHENMFWYRQDPGLGLRLIYFSYDVKMKEKGDIPEGYSVSREKKERFSLILESASTNQTSMYLCASSFLPTSGSKETQYFGPGTRLLVL.

This clonotype has only a few counts. This chain connects TRBV28 to TRBJ2-3, with unresolved D. The V gene's germline CDR1 is MDHEN and CDR2 SYDVKM. The CDR3 consists of 13 residues. Trimming removed 2 bases at V and 4 bases at J, with 7 bases between. The CDR3 loop is CASSLGFADTQYF. The CDR3 nucleotides are TGTGCCAGCAGTTTAGGGTTCGCAGATACGCAGTATTTT.

This clonotype has only one observation. V usage is TRBV29-1 and J usage is TRBJ2-7; TRBD1 is a possible D gene (6 bases). Trimming shortened V by 1 base and J by 4 bases, and 14 bases separated the two germline ends. CDR1 is SQVTM, CDR2 ANQGSEA, per germline. The CDR3 totals 14 residues. Here the CDR3 reads CSVEGPQGGYEQYF. The CDR3 DNA is TGCAGCGTTGAAGGTCCCCAAGGGGGTTACGAGCAGTACTTC.

The DNA of the CDR3 is TGTGCCAGCAGCTTATGGTTGGGGGAAAAACTGTTTTTT. Encoded protein: CASSLWLGEKLFF. V is TRBV7-9 and J is TRBJ1-4; D not certain. CDR3 length: 13 amino acids. The ends were cut back, 2 bases at V and 8 bases at J, with 9 bases in the middle. Germline assignment: CDR1 SEHNR and CDR2 FQNEAQ (reference sequence).

The chain couples TRBV28 to TRBJ2-3; 12 bases fit TRBD2. The CDR3 is made up of 16 amino acids. The trim removed 5 bases at V and 3 bases at J, leaving 6 bases unmatched. Per the germline V gene, CDR1 is MDHEN and CDR2 is SYDVKM. CDR3 in DNA: TGTGCCAGCAGTCCTCTAGCGGGAGGGCCAACAGATACGCAGTATTTT. Its protein product is CASSPLAGGPTDTQYF.

The chain has TRBV7-9 and TRBJ2-7, with D perhaps TRBD1 (6 bases). Trimming removed 4 bases at V and 3 bases at J, with 13 bases between. Germline V gene lookup returns CDR1 SEHNR and CDR2 FQNEAQ (reference sequence). CDR3 length equals 14 residues. This CDR3 is CASSWPGANYEQYF. The CDR3 DNA follows: TGTGCCAGCAGCTGGCCAGGGGCGAACTACGAGCAGTACTTC.

This clonotype was detected a few times. The gene calls are TRBV28 and TRBJ2-2, with a weak D call TRBD1 (5 bases). The CDR3 is 15 amino acids. Between the trimmed V and J ends, which lost 1 base and 7 bases, there was a span of 13 bases. The germline CDR1 and CDR2 sequences are MDHEN and SYDVKM. The chain's CDR3 is CASSLSLRVHGELFF. The CDR3 DNA reads as TGTGCCAGCAGTTTATCGCTCAGGGTTCACGGGGAGCTGTTTTTT.

This clonotype was observed a few times. The rearrangement links TRBV7-9 to TRBJ2-5, with D perhaps assigned TRBD1 or TRBD2 (6 bases each). Germline lookup yields CDR1 SEHNR and CDR2 FQNEAQ (reference sequence). The CDR3 is 14 residues long. V was trimmed by 3 bases and J by 1 base, leaving 9 bases between them. The CDR3: CASSLGGPQETQYF. In DNA, the CDR3 is TGTGCCAGCAGCTTGGGGGGCCCCCAAGAGACCCAGTACTTC.

The table lists this clonotype with a few counts. The rearrangement uses TRBV28 and TRBJ2-5, with D uncertain. Germline CDR1 MDHEN, CDR2 SYDVKM. The CDR3 has 17 residues. The V end was cut by 5 bases, the J end by 0 bases, with 19 bases between. The CDR3 DNA follows: TGTGCCAGCAGTCCCAAACTTCCGACCGTGTACCAAGAGACCCAGTACTTC. Encoded protein: CASSPKLPTVYQETQYF.

V usage is TRBV7-2 and J usage is TRBJ2-3; TRBD1 agrees at 7 bases. V lost 2 bases to trimming and J lost 0 bases; unmatched junction nucleotides: 14. This CDR3 has 19 residues. Germline lookup yields CDR1 SGHTA and CDR2 FQGNSA. For the CDR3, the DNA is TGTGCCAGCAGCTTAAATAAGGACAGGCCTAGCACTAGCACAGATACGCAGTATTTT. This gives the protein CASSLNKDRPSTSTDTQYF.

The rearrangement links TRBV7-9 to TRBJ2-2; D ambiguous. CDR1 and CDR2 from the germline V gene are SEHNR and FQNEAQ (reference sequence). CDR3 length: 15 residues. Trimming shortened V by 7 bases and J by 10 bases, and 22 bases separated the two germline ends. Here the CDR3 DNA reads TGTGCCAGCACCGTTAGCCTAGTGTCACCGGCGGAGCTGTTTTTT. As protein: CASTVSLVSPAELFF. Full variable domain (remainder filled in from reference TRBV7-9 and TRBJ2-2): DTGVSQNPRHKITKRGQNVTFRCDPISEHNRLYWYRQTLGQGPEFLTYFQNEAQLEKSRLLSDRFSAERPKGSFSTLEIQRTEQGDSAMYLCASTVSLVSPAELFFGEGSRLTVL.

The chain links TRBV6-2 or TRBV6-3 to TRBJ2-1; 9 positions match TRBD2. CDR3 length: 16 residues. CDR1 and CDR2 from the germline V gene are MNHEY and SVGEGT. V dropped 2 bases and J dropped 2; count of bases not matched to a gene: 4. This CDR3 reads CASSYTAGGPYNEQFF. The CDR3 nucleotides read TGTGCCAGCAGTTACACGGCGGGAGGGCCCTACAATGAGCAGTTCTTC.

In DNA form, the CDR3 reads TGCGCCAGCAGTGAGTGGGGGGACAACAATGAGCAGTTCTTC. Protein: CASSEWGDNNEQFF. The rearrangement links TRBV10-1 to TRBJ2-1; D assignment may be TRBD1 or TRBD2 (6 bases each). The V end lost 1 base, the J end lost 5 bases, and 9 bases lay between the germline ends. Germline loops: CDR1 WNHNN, CDR2 SYGVQD (reference sequence). This CDR3 comprises 14 residues.

This chain connects TRBV19 to TRBJ1-1; D gene unclear. The germline V and J ends were trimmed by 8 bases and 2 bases, with 12 bases remaining between them. Germline V lookup: CDR1 LNHDA, CDR2 SQIVND (reference sequence). The CDR3 totals 13 residues. The CDR3 region has the DNA TGTGCCAGTTCTGACGGGATTAACACTGAAGCTTTCTTT. Amino acids: CASSDGINTEAFF.

The V gene is TRBV6-2 or TRBV6-3, the J gene TRBJ1-1; TRBD1 aligns across 9 bases. V trimming: 5 bases; J trimming: 1 base; junction bases outside the gene matches: 8. Germline V lookup: CDR1 MNHEY, CDR2 SVGEGT. This CDR3 is built from 16 residues. The CDR3 DNA is TGTGCCAGCAGTAGGGACAGGGAGAGGCGGAACACTGAAGCTTTCTTT. It is translated as CASSRDRERRNTEAFF.

The chain uses TRBV28 and TRBJ2-2; perhaps TRBD1 as D (5 bases). This CDR3 contains 16 residues. Trimming took 2 bases from V and 3 from J, leaving 13 bases between them. Germline V gene sequence: CDR1 MDHEN, CDR2 SYDVKM. CDR3 sequence: CASSLPPRTYTGELFF. The CDR3 nucleotides are TGTGCCAGCAGTTTACCCCCACGGACATACACCGGGGAGCTGTTTTTT. The full variable domain, with the rest looked up from reference TRBV28 and TRBJ2-2, is DVKVTQSSRYLVKRTGEKVFLECVQDMDHENMFWYRQDPGLGLRLIYFSYDVKMKEKGDIPEGYSVSREKKERFSLILESASTNQTSMYLCASSLPPRTYTGELFFGEGSRLTVL.